This section outlines one T cell receptor (beta chain) sequence together with its context. Germline V lookup: CDR1 ENHRY, CDR2 SYGVKD. This CDR3 contains 13 residues. V gave up 0 bases and J gave up 8 bases, with 10 bases separating them. The data are from a study of blood T cell repertoires in COVID-19. For the study at large: Both acute and convalescent COVID-19 samples were obtained from the United States, Italy and Spain. In each case, the material was cDNA or gDNA derived from T cells, B-cell-depleted T cells, or PBMCs.

Profiling relied on immunoSEQ multiplex PCR, and the TCRdb table lists in-frame clones only, not all of them. Counted here are approximately 30,000 clones, around 88% occurring once; the ten biggest clones make up 16%. Sequencing was carried out using peripheral blood. The sequence came from a human donor in a cohort sampled during active COVID-19. This chain joins TRBV10-3 and TRBJ1-2; no reliable D call. CDR3 sequence reads: CAISESGLWGYTF. DNA for the CDR3: TGTGCCATCAGTGAGTCGGGCCTCTGGGGCTACACCTTC.